The sequence of this TCR beta chain was determined in a study of Graves' ophthalmopathy and Graves' hyperthyroidism. Study-level points and caveats: Forecasting of ophthalmopathy progression by the model achieved 60% to 71% sensitivity and around 77% specificity.

Thyroid ultrasound, orbital computed tomography, TRAb, serum thyroxine and clinical symptoms formed the basis of diagnosis. The CDR3 totals 15 residues. The germline V and J ends were trimmed by 5 bases and 7 bases, with 15 bases remaining between them. Transcripts of RNA were the source for amplifying TCR beta CDR3 regions. The first round was an RT-PCR with HTBI primers, and the second round was a multiplex PCR. TCRdb recomputed calls from the multiplex PCR reads with MiXCR, one row per CDR3 protein. Of a few hundred thousand distinct CDR3 sequences listed, about 18% are singletons. This clonotype was counted at least ten times. No antigen is known for it.

Sequenced: peripheral blood. The V call is TRBV12-3 or TRBV12-4, the J call TRBJ1-6; maybe TRBD1 (6 bases). The clonotype comes from an adult woman with stable Graves' hyperthyroidism. The CDR3 bases are TGTGCCAGCAGTATACGAGGGGGTAGGAATTCACCCCTCCACTTT. Translating it yields CASSIRGGRNSPLHF.